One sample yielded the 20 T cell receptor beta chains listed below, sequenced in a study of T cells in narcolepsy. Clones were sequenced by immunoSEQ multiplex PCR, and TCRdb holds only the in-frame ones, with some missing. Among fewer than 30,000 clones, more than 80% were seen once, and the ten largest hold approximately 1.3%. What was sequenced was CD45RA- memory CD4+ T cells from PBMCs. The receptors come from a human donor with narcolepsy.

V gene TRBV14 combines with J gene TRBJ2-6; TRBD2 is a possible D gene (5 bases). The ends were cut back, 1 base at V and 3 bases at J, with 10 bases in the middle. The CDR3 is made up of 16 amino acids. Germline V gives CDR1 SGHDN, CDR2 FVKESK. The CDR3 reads CASSQVTRVGANVLTF. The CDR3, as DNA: TGTGCCAGCAGCCAAGTTACGAGGGTTGGGGCCAACGTCCTGACTTTC.

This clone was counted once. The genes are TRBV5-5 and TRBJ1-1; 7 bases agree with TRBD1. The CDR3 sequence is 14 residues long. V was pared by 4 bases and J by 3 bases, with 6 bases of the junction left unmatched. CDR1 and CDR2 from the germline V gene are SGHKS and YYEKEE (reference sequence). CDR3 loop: CASSGGQLDTEAFF. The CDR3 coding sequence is TGTGCCAGCAGCGGGGGACAGTTGGACACTGAAGCTTTCTTT. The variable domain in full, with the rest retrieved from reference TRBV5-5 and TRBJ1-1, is DAGVTQSPTHLIKTRGQQVTLRCSPISGHKSVSWYQQVLGQGPQFIFQYYEKEERGRGNFPDRFSARQFPNYSSELNVNALLLGDSALYLCASSGGQLDTEAFFGQGTRLTVV.

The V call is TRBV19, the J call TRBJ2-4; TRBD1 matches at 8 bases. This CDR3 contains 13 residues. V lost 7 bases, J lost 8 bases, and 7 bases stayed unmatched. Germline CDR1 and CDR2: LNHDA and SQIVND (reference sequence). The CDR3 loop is CASKWQGADIQYF. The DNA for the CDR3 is TGTGCCAGTAAGTGGCAGGGGGCAGACATTCAGTACTTC.

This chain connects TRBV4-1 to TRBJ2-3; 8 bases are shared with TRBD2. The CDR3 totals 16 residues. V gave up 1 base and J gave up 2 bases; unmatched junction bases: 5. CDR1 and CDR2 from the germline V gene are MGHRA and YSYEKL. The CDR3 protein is CASSQVSLADTDTQYF. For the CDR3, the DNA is TGCGCCAGCAGCCAAGTGTCACTAGCGGACACAGATACGCAGTATTTT.

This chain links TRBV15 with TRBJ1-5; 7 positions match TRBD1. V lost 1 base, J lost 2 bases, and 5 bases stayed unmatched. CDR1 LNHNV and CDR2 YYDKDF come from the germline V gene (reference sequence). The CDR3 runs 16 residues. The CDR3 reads CATSRARDRGNQPQHF. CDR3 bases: TGTGCCACCAGCAGAGCTCGGGACAGAGGCAATCAGCCCCAGCATTTT.

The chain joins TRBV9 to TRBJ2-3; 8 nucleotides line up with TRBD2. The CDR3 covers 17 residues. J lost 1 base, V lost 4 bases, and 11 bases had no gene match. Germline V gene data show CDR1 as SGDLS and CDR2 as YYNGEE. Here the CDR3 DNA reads TGTGCCAGCAGCTTAAGAGAGCGAGCGGGAGGCACAGATACGCAGTATTTT. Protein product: CASSLRERAGGTDTQYF.

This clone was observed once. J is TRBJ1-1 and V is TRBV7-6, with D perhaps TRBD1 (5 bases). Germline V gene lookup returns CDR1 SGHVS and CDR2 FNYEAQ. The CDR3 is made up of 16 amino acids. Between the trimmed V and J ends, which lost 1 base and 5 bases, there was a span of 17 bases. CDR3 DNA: TGTGCCAGCAGCTTAGTCCCCGGGCAGGGTAGGACTGAAGCTTTCTTT. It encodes CASSLVPGQGRTEAFF.

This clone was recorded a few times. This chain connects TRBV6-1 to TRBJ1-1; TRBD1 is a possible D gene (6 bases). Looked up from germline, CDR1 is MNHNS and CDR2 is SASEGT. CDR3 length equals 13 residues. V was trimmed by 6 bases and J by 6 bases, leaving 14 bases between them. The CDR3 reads CASRTGIYSEAFF. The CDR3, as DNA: TGTGCCAGCAGAACAGGGATATATTCTGAAGCTTTCTTT.

CDR3 DNA: TGTGCCAGCAGTTTGGGGGGGGCAGGGGAAGAGACCCAGTACTTC. Protein product: CASSLGGAGEETQYF. The chain recombines TRBV28 with TRBJ2-5, with D possibly being TRBD2 (7 bases). The V gene's germline CDR1 is MDHEN and CDR2 SYDVKM. Trimming stripped 3 bases from V and 3 bases from J, with 14 bases between. The CDR3 sequence is 15 residues long.

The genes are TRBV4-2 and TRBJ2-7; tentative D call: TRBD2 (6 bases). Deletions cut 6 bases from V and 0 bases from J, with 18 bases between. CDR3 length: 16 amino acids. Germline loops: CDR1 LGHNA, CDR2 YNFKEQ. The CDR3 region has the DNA TGTGCCAGCAGACGCGGGGCTTCCTCGAGCTCCTACGAGCAGTACTTC. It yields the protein CASRRGASSSSYEQYF.

CDR3: CASSSGQPPYGYTF. The CDR3 nucleotides read TGCGCCAGCAGCTCCGGACAACCACCTTATGGCTACACCTTC. The rearrangement links TRBV5-1 to TRBJ1-2; D may be TRBD1 (5 bases). V was clipped by 3 bases and J by 5 bases, with 14 bases between them. This CDR3 region has 14 residues. Germline CDR1 reads SGHRS; CDR2 reads YFSETQ.

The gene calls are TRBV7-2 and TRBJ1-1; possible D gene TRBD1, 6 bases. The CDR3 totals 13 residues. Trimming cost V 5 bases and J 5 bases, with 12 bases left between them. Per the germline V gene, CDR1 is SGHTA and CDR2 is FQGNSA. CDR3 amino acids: CASSPQGGTEAFF. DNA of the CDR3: TGTGCCAGCAGCCCACAGGGCGGAACTGAAGCTTTCTTT.

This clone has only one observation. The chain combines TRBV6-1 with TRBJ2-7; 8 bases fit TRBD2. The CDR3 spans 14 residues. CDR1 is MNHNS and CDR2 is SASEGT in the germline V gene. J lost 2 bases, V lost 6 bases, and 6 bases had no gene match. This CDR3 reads CASSLLAATYEQYF. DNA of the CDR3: TGTGCCAGCAGCCTACTAGCGGCAACCTACGAGCAGTACTTC.

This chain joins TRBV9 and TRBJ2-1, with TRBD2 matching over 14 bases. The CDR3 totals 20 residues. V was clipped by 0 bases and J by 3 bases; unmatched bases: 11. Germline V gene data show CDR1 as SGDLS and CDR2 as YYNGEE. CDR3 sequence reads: CASSVVGTSGRDSNYNEQFF. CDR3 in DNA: TGTGCCAGCAGCGTAGTTGGGACTAGCGGGAGAGACTCAAACTACAATGAGCAGTTCTTC.

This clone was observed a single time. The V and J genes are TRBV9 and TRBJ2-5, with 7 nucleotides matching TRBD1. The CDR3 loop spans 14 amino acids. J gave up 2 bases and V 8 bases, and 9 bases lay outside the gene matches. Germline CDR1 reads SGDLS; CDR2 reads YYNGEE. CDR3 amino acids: CASGTGVGQETQYF. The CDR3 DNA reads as TGTGCCAGTGGAACAGGGGTAGGGCAAGAGACCCAGTACTTC.

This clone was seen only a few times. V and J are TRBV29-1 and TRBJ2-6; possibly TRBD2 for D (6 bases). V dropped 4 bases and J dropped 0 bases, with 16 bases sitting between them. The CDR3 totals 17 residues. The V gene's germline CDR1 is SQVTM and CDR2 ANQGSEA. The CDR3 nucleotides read TGCAGCGTTGGGGGACGGGACTCTAGCTCTGGGGCCAACGTCCTGACTTTC. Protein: CSVGGRDSSSGANVLTF.

Here the CDR3 DNA reads TGTGCCAGCTGCCGGGGGACTAGTTTCTATGAGCAGTTCTTC. Translating it yields CASCRGTSFYEQFF. The V gene is TRBV2, the J gene TRBJ2-1; 8 bases are a match to TRBD2. Germline V gene data show CDR1 as SNHLY and CDR2 as FYNNEI. The V and J ends lost 8 bases and 8 bases, in that order; junction bases with no gene match: 11. This CDR3 contains 14 residues.

The CDR3 protein is CASSTQWGGNEQFF. CDR3 in DNA: TGTGCCAGCAGTACCCAGTGGGGCGGCAATGAGCAGTTCTTC. The rearrangement links TRBV2 to TRBJ2-1; TRBD1 is a possible D gene (5 bases). V dropped 5 bases and J dropped 6 bases, with 14 bases sitting between them. Germline V gene data show CDR1 as SNHLY and CDR2 as FYNNEI. The CDR3 extends over 14 amino acids.

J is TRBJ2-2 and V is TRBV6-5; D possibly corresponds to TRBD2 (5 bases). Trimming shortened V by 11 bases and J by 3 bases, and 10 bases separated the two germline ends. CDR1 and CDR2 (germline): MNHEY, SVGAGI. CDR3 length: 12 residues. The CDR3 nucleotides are TGTGCCGGAGGAAAGTACACCGGGGAGCTGTTTTTT. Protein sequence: CAGGKYTGELFF.

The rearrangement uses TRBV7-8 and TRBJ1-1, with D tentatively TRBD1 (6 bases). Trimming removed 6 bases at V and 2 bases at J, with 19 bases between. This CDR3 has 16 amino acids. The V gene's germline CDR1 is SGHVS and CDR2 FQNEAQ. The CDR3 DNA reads TGTGCCAGCAGGAGTATTCTACAGGGACAAAACACTGAAGCTTTCTTT. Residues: CASRSILQGQNTEAFF.